The 31 T cell receptor gamma chains below come from one sample, sequenced in a study of intestinal T cells in coeliac disease. TRG repertoires were amplified with LymphoTrack primers from roughly 190 ng of biopsy DNA. TCRdb redid clone calling on the multiplex PCR reads using CATT. This repertoire shows around 1,800 gamma-chain clones, about 50% found once; its top ten account for more than 7%. Genomic DNA came from ten approximately 5.2-µm formalin-fixed paraffin-embedded scrolls per case. Sequenced: a duodenal biopsy. The source is a human donor with celiac disease.

By sample share, this clone is large (0.1 to 1%). This chain connects TRGV2 to TRGJ1 or TRGJ2. The CDR3 is 11 amino acids. CDR1 is EGSNGY and CDR2 is YDSYNSKV in the germline V gene. V shed 2 bases and J 8 bases; nucleotides not matched to a gene: 3. DNA of the CDR3: TGTGCCACCTGGGACGAACATAAGAAACTCTTT. Translation gives CATWDEHKKLF.

This clone is classed as large (0.1 to 1%). This sample includes further DNA sequences coding for the same CDR3. The V gene is TRGV10, the J gene TRGJP1. TRGV10 has ORF status, its function being uncertain. This CDR3 has 14 amino acids. V shed 8 bases and J 3 bases; nucleotides not matched to a gene: 7. The CDR3 bases are TGTGCTGCGTGGGATGGGGCCACTGGTTGGTTCAAGATATTT. Translated, it gives CAAWDGATGWFKIF.

On this clone: This sequence may be a read error, since a much larger clone differs from it by one base. The CDR3 nucleotides read TGTGCCACCTGGGTCCACGTTAGACGTGATTGGATCAAGACGTTT. Amino acids: CATWVHVRRDWIKTF. The genes are TRGV8 and TRGJP2. V dropped 5 bases and J dropped 6; count of bases not matched to a gene: 12. The germline CDR1 and CDR2 sequences are VENAVY and YDSYNSRV. This CDR3 has 15 residues.

The chain has TRGV2 and TRGJ1 or TRGJ2. The CDR3 spans 13 residues. Looked up from germline, CDR1 is EGSNGY and CDR2 is YDSYNSKV. V lost 6 bases to trimming and J lost 0 bases; unmatched junction nucleotides: 5. CDR3 in amino acids: CATWYSNYYKKLF. The CDR3 nucleotides are TGTGCCACCTGGTATTCGAATTATTATAAGAAACTCTTT.

Comments on this clone: The identical CDR3 is also encoded by other nucleotide sequences in the sample. V is TRGV2 and J is TRGJP1. Germline CDR1 and CDR2: EGSNGY and YDSYNSKV. The CDR3 is 17 residues long. The V gene end was trimmed by 4 bases and the J gene end by 0 bases; junction bases not matched to a gene: 11. The CDR3 reads CATWENGTNTTGWFKIF. The CDR3 region has the DNA TGTGCCACCTGGGAAAACGGGACCAATACCACTGGTTGGTTCAAGATATTT.

This clone was seen a handful of times. One junction end disagrees with the germline gene, perhaps due to a read error. The chain couples TRGV11 to TRGJ1 or TRGJ2. TRGV11 is known as an ORF, though its function is uncertain. The CDR3 is 14 residues long. This chain's CDR3 is CAYWIRFDYYKKLF. In DNA form, the CDR3 reads TGTGCCTACTGGATTAGGTTTGATTATTATAAGAAACTCTTT.

The CDR3: CALWVSMKLF. Here the CDR3 DNA reads TGTGCCTTGTGGGTCTCTATGAAACTCTTT. V gene TRGV9 combines with J gene TRGJ1 or TRGJ2. J gave up 12 bases and V 5 bases, and 7 bases lay outside the gene matches. This CDR3 has 10 residues. CDR1 and CDR2 (germline): GITISATS, ISYDGTV (reference sequence).

This clone was observed a handful of times. The rearrangement links TRGV3 to TRGJ1 or TRGJ2. V was pared by 0 bases and J by 5 bases, with 4 bases of the junction left unmatched. CDR1 is VTNTFY, CDR2 YDVSTARD, per germline (reference sequence). This CDR3 contains 13 residues. The CDR3 is CATWDRDDYKKLF. The CDR3 nucleotides read TGTGCCACCTGGGACAGGGATGATTATAAGAAACTCTTT.

The chain employs TRGV10 and TRGJ1 or TRGJ2. TRGV10 is identified as an open reading frame with a role that is uncertain. Losses at the gene ends were 8 bases for V and 6 bases for J; bases not matched to a gene: 11. CDR3 length: 13 residues. This CDR3 reads CAAWITLVYKKLF. CDR3 in DNA: TGTGCTGCGTGGATTACGTTGGTTTATAAGAAACTCTTT.

The chain uses TRGV2 and TRGJP2. Germline CDR1 and CDR2: EGSNGY and YDSYNSKV. The CDR3 extends over 17 amino acids. The CDR3 protein is CAPPGLELHSSDWIKTF. DNA of the CDR3: TGTGCACCACCGGGACTGGAACTCCATAGTAGTGATTGGATCAAGACGTTT.

As concerns this clone: Its ends do not fully match the called genes, so a read error is possible. The J gene is TRGJP1, the V gene TRGV3. Germline values: CDR1 VTNTFY, CDR2 YDVSTARD (reference sequence). This CDR3 contains 15 residues. The CDR3 loop is CATWDRLATGWSKIF. Here the CDR3 DNA reads TGTGCCACCTGGGACAGGCTGGCCACTGGTTGGTCCAAGATATTT.

The genes are TRGV2 and TRGJ1 or TRGJ2. Germline V lookup: CDR1 EGSNGY, CDR2 YDSYNSKV. J was trimmed by 6 bases and V by 0 bases; bases with no gene match: 8. The CDR3 contains 14 residues. The CDR3 spells CATWDGPWCYKKLF. In DNA, the CDR3 is TGTGCCACCTGGGACGGGCCCTGGTGTTATAAGAAACTCTTT.

By share, this clone ranks as large. The chain is built from TRGV10 and TRGJP1. TRGV10 is given ORF status, its function remaining uncertain. V dropped 11 bases and J dropped 10; count of bases not matched to a gene: 8. The CDR3 contains 11 residues. The CDR3 bases are TGTGCTGCGGATAAGAATTGGTTCAAGATATTT. Amino acid sequence: CAADKNWFKIF.

This clone was counted a few times. Other DNA sequences in this specimen translate into the identical CDR3. This chain uses TRGV9 with TRGJ1 or TRGJ2. Trimming took 3 bases from V and 5 from J; bases not matched to a gene: 4. This CDR3 contains 12 residues. Germline V gene sequence: CDR1 GITISATS, CDR2 ISYDGTV (reference sequence). DNA for the CDR3: TGTGCCTTGTGGGAGTGTGATTATAAGAAACTCTTT. Translating it yields CALWECDYKKLF.

To note about this clone: Possible read error: a much larger clone is one base away. The chain recombines TRGV2 with TRGJ1 or TRGJ2. The CDR3 spans 14 residues. CDR1 EGSNGY and CDR2 YDSYNSKV come from the germline V gene. Trimming took 3 bases from V and 7 from J; bases not matched to a gene: 12. CDR3: CATWDRPINYKKLF. The CDR3 coding sequence is TGTGCCACCTGGGACAGGCCTATAAACTATAAGAAACTCTTT.

The rearrangement links TRGV10 to TRGJ1 or TRGJ2. TRGV10 is classed as an ORF, of uncertain function. The CDR3 totals 13 residues. V was pared by 11 bases and J by 10 bases, with 18 bases of the junction left unmatched. CDR3 DNA sequence: TGTGCTGCGGAAGGGTTTTTTTTTCAAAAGAAACTCTTT. Its translation: CAAEGFFFQKKLF.

This clone was recorded a few times. The rearrangement joins TRGV10 to TRGJ1 or TRGJ2. TRGV10 is an ORF; its function is uncertain. CDR3 length: 13 amino acids. Trimming took 8 bases from V and 6 from J; bases not matched to a gene: 11. This CDR3 reads CAAWVSSFYKKLF. As DNA, the CDR3 is TGTGCTGCGTGGGTATCCTCCTTTTATAAGAAACTCTTT.

The chain links TRGV10 to TRGJ1 or TRGJ2. TRGV10 is reported as an ORF; its role is uncertain. The V and J ends lost 8 bases and 6 bases, in that order; junction bases with no gene match: 11. The CDR3 length is 13 residues. This chain's CDR3 is CAAWDQGGYKKLF. As DNA, the CDR3 is TGTGCTGCGTGGGATCAAGGAGGTTATAAGAAACTCTTT.

This clone was seen a few times. The chain recombines TRGV8 with TRGJ1 or TRGJ2. This CDR3 region has 14 residues. Germline V gene lookup returns CDR1 VENAVY and CDR2 YDSYNSRV. V trimming: 2 bases; J trimming: 4 bases; junction bases outside the gene matches: 8. Here the CDR3 reads CATWDMGLYYKKLF. As DNA, the CDR3 is TGTGCCACCTGGGATATGGGACTCTATTATAAGAAACTCTTT.

The rearrangement links TRGV8 to TRGJP1. The ends lost 10 bases at V and 0 bases at J; junction bases unmatched: 14. The CDR3 is 16 residues long. Germline CDR1 VENAVY, CDR2 YDSYNSRV. The CDR3 here is CATGIGLYTTGWFKIF. CDR3 DNA sequence: TGTGCCACTGGGATAGGCCTATATACCACTGGTTGGTTCAAGATATTT.

This clone was seen more than once but under ten times. Other DNA sequences within the sample encode an identical CDR3. V usage is TRGV2 and J usage is TRGJ1 or TRGJ2. After removal of 0 bases from V and 6 bases from J, the junction contained 5 bases not matched to a gene. CDR1 and CDR2 (germline): EGSNGY, YDSYNSKV. The CDR3 is 13 amino acids. The CDR3 spells CATWDGPGYKKLF. For the CDR3, the DNA is TGTGCCACCTGGGACGGGCCGGGTTATAAGAAACTCTTT.

In this sample, this clone turned up once. A much larger clone lies one base from this, so it may be a read error. Other nucleotide sequences from this sample produce the same CDR3. The chain carries TRGV9 and TRGJ1 or TRGJ2. The germline V gene encodes CDR1 GITISATS and CDR2 ISYDGTV (reference sequence). The trim removed 4 bases at V and 5 bases at J, leaving 11 bases unmatched. The CDR3 has 14 amino acids. CDR3 nucleotide sequence: TGTGCCTTGTGGGAAGTGTCCGGGAATTATAAGAAACTCTTT. It codes for CALWEVSGNYKKLF.

This chain joins TRGV9 and TRGJP2. CDR3 length: 14 residues. J lost 6 bases, V lost 2 bases, and 6 bases had no gene match. The germline V gene has CDR1 GITISATS and CDR2 ISYDGTV (reference sequence). The CDR3 region is CALWEGSGDWIKTF. The CDR3 DNA reads TGTGCCTTGTGGGAGGGCAGTGGTGATTGGATCAAGACGTTT.

The chain recombines TRGV11 with TRGJ1 or TRGJ2. TRGV11 is treated as an ORF (open reading frame) with a function not yet certain. Germline trimming cut 11 bases from V and 8 bases from J; bases unmatched to any gene: 9. The CDR3 runs to 11 residues. CDR3 bases: TGTGCCTGCTCAAAACGACATAAGAAACTCTTT. Translating it yields CACSKRHKKLF.

This clone occurred once. One junction end does not reproduce the germline sequence, and a read error may be involved. V usage is TRGV11 and J usage is TRGJ1 or TRGJ2. TRGV11 is an ORF; its function is uncertain. The CDR3 has 15 amino acids. CDR3 amino acids: CACRIRHCRYYKKLF. In DNA form, the CDR3 reads TGTGCCTGCCGGATTAGGCACTGTAGGTATTATAAGAAACTCTTT.

J is TRGJ1 or TRGJ2 and V is TRGV3. CDR3 length equals 13 residues. With V trimmed by 3 bases and J by 8 bases, 10 bases remained unmatched. Per germline, CDR1 VTNTFY and CDR2 YDVSTARD (reference sequence). CDR3 amino acids: CATWDSSGNKKLF. DNA of the CDR3: TGTGCCACCTGGGACTCTTCCGGGAATAAGAAACTCTTT.

This clone is large by share. The chain couples TRGV2 to TRGJP2. Losses at the gene ends were 2 bases for V and 5 bases for J; bases not matched to a gene: 5. The CDR3 loop spans 14 amino acids. CDR1 and CDR2 (germline): EGSNGY, YDSYNSKV. For the CDR3, the DNA is TGTGCCACCTGGGACGAGGGGAGTGATTGGATCAAGACGTTT. Protein: CATWDEGSDWIKTF.

The V gene is TRGV10, the J gene TRGJP1. TRGV10 is filed as an ORF, its function uncertain. The CDR3 spans 16 residues. As DNA, the CDR3 is TGTGCGCGTGGGATTGGCGATCATACCACTGGTTGGTTCAAGATATTT. Protein product: CARGIGDHTTGWFKIF.

The V and J genes are TRGV9 and TRGJ1 or TRGJ2. The CDR3 is 15 residues long. V lost 8 bases and J lost 6; bases outside the gene matches: 19. The germline CDR1 and CDR2 sequences are GITISATS and ISYDGTV (reference sequence). CDR3 sequence reads: CALSGGRLKSYKKLF. As DNA, the CDR3 is TGTGCCTTGTCGGGAGGGCGACTGAAGAGTTATAAGAAACTCTTT.

A remark on this clone: Relative to the germline gene, one junction end is altered; a read error may explain this. The sample has other DNA sequences that encode this CDR3 too. The chain combines TRGV2 with TRGJP2. This CDR3 is 15 amino acids long. Germline V CDR1 and CDR2: EGSNGY, YDSYNSKV. The DNA for the CDR3 is TGCGCCACCTGGGAAGAAAATAGTAGTGATTGGATCAAGACGTTT. Translated: CATWEENSSDWIKTF.

This clone was counted only a few times. The chain couples TRGV9 to TRGJ1 or TRGJ2. J gave up 2 bases and V 2 bases, and 12 bases lay outside the gene matches. This CDR3 region has 16 residues. Per the germline V gene, CDR1 is GITISATS and CDR2 is ISYDGTV (reference sequence). Written as DNA, the CDR3 is TGTGCCTTGTGGGAGGCCCCCCCCCGGGATTATTATAAGAAACTCTTT. Amino acids: CALWEAPPRDYYKKLF.